A few counts support the clone carrying this T cell receptor (beta chain). Its specificity is not known. These data are taken from a study of cytotoxic CD8 clonotypes in ibrutinib-treated CLL. The overall study: Following treatment for a median around twelve months, range 6 to 36, response samples were then taken.

The CDR3 has 17 residues. Trimming removed 2 bases from V and 3 bases from J, with 19 bases in between. CDR1 and CDR2 (germline): MNHNS, SASEGT. TCRdb's copy holds only in-frame clones and misses some; the assay was immunoSEQ multiplex PCR. The repertoire holds some 46,000 clones, with 55% to 80% as singletons. General study findings and limits: Researchers report that baseline clonality outpaced age-matched healthy donors and tracked circulating CD8+ T-cell counts. The study found clonality rose at ibrutinib response, then fell toward baseline at progression.

This TCR derives from a human donor with chronic lymphocytic leukemia. The J gene is TRBJ1-2, the V gene TRBV6-1; D unresolved. The sample in question was PBMCs, obtained after 12 months of ibrutinib treatment. The CDR3 reads CASSESQIGGMYYGYTF. The CDR3 DNA reads as TGTGCCAGCAGTGAATCCCAGATAGGAGGCATGTACTATGGCTACACCTTC.